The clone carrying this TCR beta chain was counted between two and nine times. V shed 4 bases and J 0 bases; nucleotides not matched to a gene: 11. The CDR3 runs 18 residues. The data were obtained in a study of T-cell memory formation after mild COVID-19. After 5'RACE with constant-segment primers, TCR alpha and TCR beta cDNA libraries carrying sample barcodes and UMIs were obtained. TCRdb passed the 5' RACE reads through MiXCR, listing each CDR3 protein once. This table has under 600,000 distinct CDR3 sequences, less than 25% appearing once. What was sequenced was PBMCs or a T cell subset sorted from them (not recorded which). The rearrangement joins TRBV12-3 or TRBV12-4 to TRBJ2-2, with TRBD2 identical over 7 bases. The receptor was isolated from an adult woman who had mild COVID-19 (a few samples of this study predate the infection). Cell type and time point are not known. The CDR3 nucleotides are TGTGCCAGCAGTTCCACACTGGGCGCGGGAGCGAACACCGGGGAGCTGTTTTTT. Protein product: CASSSTLGAGANTGELFF.